This T cell receptor beta chain originates from a study of T cell responses to AZD1222 COVID-19 vaccine. Study-level findings and limits: At study baseline, merely more than 5 AZD1222 recipients were seropositive. Regions 160-218 and 743-854 held dominance among vaccine-associated CD4 TCRs, which spanned spike.

Clones were sequenced by immunoSEQ multiplex PCR, and TCRdb holds only the in-frame ones, with some missing. The profile covers 150,000 to 200,000 clones, with more than 85% appearing a single time and 3.9% taken by the ten largest. The CDR3 consists of 12 residues. Germline loops: CDR1 SGHAT, CDR2 FQNNGV. The V end was cut by 3 bases, the J end by 8 bases, with 11 bases between. In the case of this clone: The antigen is unknown.

The J gene is TRBJ2-7, the V gene TRBV11-2, with a possible D match to TRBD2 (5 bases). The material sequenced was peripheral blood, taken on day 0 of AZD1222 vaccination. This sequence originates from an adult in good health. The CDR3 nucleotides are TGTGCCAGCAGCTTCGAATCCGGGAAGCAGTACTTC. Protein product: CASSFESGKQYF.